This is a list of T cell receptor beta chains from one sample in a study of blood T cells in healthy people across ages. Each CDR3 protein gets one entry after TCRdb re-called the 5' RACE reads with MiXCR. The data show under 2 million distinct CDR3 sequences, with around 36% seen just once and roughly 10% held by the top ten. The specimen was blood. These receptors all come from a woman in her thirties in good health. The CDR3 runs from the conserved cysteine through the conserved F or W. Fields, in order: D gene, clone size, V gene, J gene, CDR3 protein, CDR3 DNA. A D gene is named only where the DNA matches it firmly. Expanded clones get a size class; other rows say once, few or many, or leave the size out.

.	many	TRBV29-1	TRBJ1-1	CSVEGDLLVSEAFF	TGCAGCGTAGAGGGGGACCTCCTCGTCTCTGAAGCTTTCTTT
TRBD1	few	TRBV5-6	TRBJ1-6	CASTLTGGGTPLHF	TGTGCCAGCACCCTGACAGGGGGAGGTACACCCCTCCACTTT
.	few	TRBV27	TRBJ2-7	CASSLGYREYEQYF	TGTGCCAGCAGTTTAGGGTACAGGGAGTACGAGCAGTACTTC
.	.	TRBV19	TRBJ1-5	CASSAVTGNNQPQHF	TGTGCCAGTAGCGCTGTGACAGGCAACAATCAGCCCCAGCATTTT
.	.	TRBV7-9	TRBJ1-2	CASSHRSGNGYTF	TGTGCCAGCAGCCACCGATCAGGGAATGGCTACACCTTC
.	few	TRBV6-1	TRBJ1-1	CASTDFRGTEAFF	TGTGCCAGCACGGACTTTAGAGGGACTGAAGCTTTCTTT
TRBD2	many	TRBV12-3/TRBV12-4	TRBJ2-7	CASSPPTIGLAGGPNVNEQYF	TGTGCCAGCAGTCCACCCACCATCGGACTAGCGGGGGGGCCTAATGTGAACGAGCAGTACTTC
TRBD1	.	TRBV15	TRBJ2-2	CATSTPRDRVTGELFF	TGTGCCACCAGCACCCCTAGGGACAGAGTCACCGGGGAGCTGTTTTTT
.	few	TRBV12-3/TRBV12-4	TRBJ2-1	CASSFELNYNEQFF	TGTGCCAGCAGTTTTGAGCTAAATTACAATGAGCAGTTCTTC
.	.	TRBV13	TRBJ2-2	CASRATGTGELFF	TGTGCCAGCAGGGCCACAGGGACCGGGGAGCTGTTTTTT
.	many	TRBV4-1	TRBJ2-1	CASSQEAGLAYSEQFF	TGCGCCAGCAGCCAAGAAGCTGGGCTAGCCTACAGTGAGCAGTTCTTC
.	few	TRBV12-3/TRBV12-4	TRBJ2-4	CASSPATGPQYF	TGTGCCAGCAGTCCCGCAACGGGTCCCCAGTACTTC
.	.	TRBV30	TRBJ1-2	CAWSLGQVPYGHTF	TGTGCCTGGAGTCTGGGACAAGTACCCTATGGCCACACCTTC
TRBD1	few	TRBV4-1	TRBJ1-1	CTSRPGQGNTEAFF	TGCACCAGCAGACCGGGACAGGGGAACACTGAAGCTTTCTTT
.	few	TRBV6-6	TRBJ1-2	CASTWTAARYGYTF	TGTGCCAGCACTTGGACAGCCGCCCGATATGGCTACACCTTC